This T cell receptor (beta chain) was identified during a study of beta chain features in type 1 diabetes. Per the germline V gene, CDR1 is SGDLS and CDR2 is YYNGEE. V was pared by 4 bases and J by 7 bases, with 15 bases between. The CDR3 contains 15 residues. Study findings and constraints: Among patients with Type 1 diabetes, TCRB CDR3s were moderately but significantly shorter in every one of the four CD4+ subsets.

A note on this clone: Its antigen is unknown.

The investigators reverse transcribed all of the isolated RNA, so they sequenced expressed TCRB transcripts. Method: immunoSEQ multiplex PCR; TCRdb's copy keeps in-frame clones and lacks some. The data show 500,000 to 650,000 clones, around 11% seen once. This rearrangement joins TRBV9 to TRBJ1-6; D is ambiguous. The source material was naive CD4+ T cells from blood. This TCR was recovered from a man aged 25-45 years with type 1 diabetes. As DNA, the CDR3 is TGTGCCAGCAGCACTGGAGGAGGGAAGAATTCACCCCTCCACTTT. This translates into CASSTGGGKNSPLHF. Looking up the rest from reference TRBV9 and TRBJ1-6 gives the full variable domain: DSGVTQTPKHLITATGQRVTLRCSPRSGDLSVYWYQQSLDQGLQFLIQYYNGEERAKGNILERFSAQQFPDLHSELNLSSLELGDSALYFCASSTGGGKNSPLHFGNGTRLTVT.